Below, 6 T cell receptor beta chains from the same sample are listed, as sequenced in a study of blood T cell repertoires in COVID-19. Profiled with immunoSEQ multiplex PCR; TCRdb holds only in-frame clones, not every one. Of about 480,000 clones in the sample, approximately 90% were seen once. The sample consisted of PBMCs or T cells enriched from blood (not recorded which). The receptors stem from a woman in her forties who had recovered from COVID-19.

This chain links TRBV6-5 with TRBJ1-2, with TRBD1 identical over 7 bases. CDR1 and CDR2 (germline): MNHEY, SVGAGI. CDR3 length: 11 amino acids. The V gene end was trimmed by 10 bases and the J gene end by 6 bases; junction bases not matched to a gene: 5. The DNA for the CDR3 is TGTGCCACCAAGGACAGGAATGGCTACACCTTC. Translation: CATKDRNGYTF.

This clone has a handful of counts. This rearrangement joins TRBV11-2 to TRBJ1-6; a weak D match, TRBD1 (5 bases). The CDR3 length is 18 residues. CDR1 and CDR2 from the germline V gene are SGHAT and FQNNGV. V was trimmed by 1 base and J by 3 bases, leaving 16 bases between them. The CDR3 spells CASSLVGQGGFYNSPLHF. DNA of the CDR3: TGTGCCAGCAGCTTAGTGGGTCAGGGTGGGTTCTATAATTCACCCCTCCACTTT.

The V gene is TRBV7-8, the J gene TRBJ2-1; TRBD2 matches at 7 bases. The CDR3 loop spans 17 amino acids. Germline values: CDR1 SGHVS, CDR2 FQNEAQ. The J segment lost 3 bases and the V segment lost 3 bases, leaving 11 bases of the junction unmatched. CDR3 DNA: TGTGCCAGCAGCTTTTTCGCAACCAGCGGGAACTACAATGAGCAGTTCTTC. Translated: CASSFFATSGNYNEQFF. The full variable domain, its missing parts supplied by reference TRBV7-8 and TRBJ2-1, is GAGVSQSPRYKVAKRGQDVALRCDPISGHVSLFWYQQALGQGPEFLTYFQNEAQLDKSGLPSDRFFAERPEGSVSTLKIQRTQQEDSAVYLCASSFFATSGNYNEQFFGPGTRLTVL.

The chain links TRBV19 to TRBJ2-3; tentative D call: TRBD1 (6 bases). The germline V and J ends were trimmed by 5 bases and 3 bases, with 12 bases remaining between them. Germline CDR1 reads LNHDA; CDR2 reads SQIVND (reference sequence). CDR3 length: 14 amino acids. As DNA, the CDR3 is TGTGCCAGTAGTCAAACAGGGACAACAGATACGCAGTATTTT. Its protein is CASSQTGTTDTQYF.

The chain combines TRBV25-1 with TRBJ1-1, with D possibly TRBD1 on 5 matching bases. Looked up from germline, CDR1 is MGHDK and CDR2 is SYGVNS. Trimming took off 4 bases at V and 1 base at J, with 10 bases between the two ends. CDR3 length: 14 residues. CDR3 DNA sequence: TGTGCCAGCAGTGGCGTAACAGGGAACACTGAAGCTTTCTTT. It codes for CASSGVTGNTEAFF.

This chain links TRBV30 with TRBJ2-4; a weak D match, TRBD2 (5 bases). The CDR3 runs to 17 residues. CDR1 and CDR2 from the germline V gene are GTSNPN and SVGIG (reference sequence). V was cut by 0 bases and J by 0 bases, with 15 bases left in between. The CDR3 sequence: CAWSVRGLGVAKNIQYF. CDR3 nucleotide sequence: TGTGCCTGGAGTGTACGCGGGCTGGGTGTAGCCAAAAACATTCAGTACTTC.